The 28 T cell receptor beta chains given below trace back to one sample, sequenced in a study of blood T cell repertoires in COVID-19. The table came from immunoSEQ multiplex PCR; TCRdb's copy has only in-frame clones and leaves some out. In the table there are more than 200,000 clones, 75% to 90% of which are singletons. Sequencing input: peripheral blood. These TCRs come from a young man with active or convalescent COVID-19.

V usage is TRBV6-4 and J usage is TRBJ2-3, with D possibly matching TRBD2 (6 bases). Trimming shortened V by 9 bases and J by 0 bases, and 7 bases separated the two germline ends. The CDR3 contains 12 residues. Germline V lookup: CDR1 MRHNA, CDR2 SNTAGT. Written as DNA, the CDR3 is TGTGCCAGGGGGGGTAGCACAGATACGCAGTATTTT. Translating it yields CARGGSTDTQYF.

The chain carries TRBV27 and TRBJ1-1; no definite D call. The CDR3 loop spans 15 amino acids. Trimming removed 1 base at V and 1 base at J, with 10 bases between. Germline V gene lookup returns CDR1 MNHEY and CDR2 SMNVEV (reference sequence). For the CDR3, the DNA is TGTGCCAGCAGTTTATTGTCGGGAGGGAACACTGAAGCTTTCTTT. Amino acid sequence: CASSLLSGGNTEAFF.

The chain employs TRBV6-1 and TRBJ2-3, with TRBD2 matching over 12 bases. V lost 4 bases, J lost 3 bases, and 5 bases stayed unmatched. Germline CDR1 is MNHNS and CDR2 is SASEGT. The CDR3 is 16 residues long. The CDR3 DNA follows: TGTGCCAGCAGTGCGACTAGCGGGGGAGGGACAGATACGCAGTATTTT. Protein product: CASSATSGGGTDTQYF.

This clone was seen only once. The sample holds other DNA sequences that translate to the same CDR3. This chain connects TRBV19 to TRBJ1-1; D remains ambiguous. This CDR3 is built from 14 residues. From germline, CDR1 is LNHDA and CDR2 SQIVND (reference sequence). V was pared by 1 base and J by 1 base, with 7 bases between. Here the CDR3 reads CASSIGSGNTEAFF. The CDR3 coding sequence is TGTGCCAGTAGTATAGGTTCCGGGAACACTGAAGCTTTCTTT.

V usage is TRBV27 and J usage is TRBJ2-3, with D maybe TRBD2 (6 bases). The germline gives CDR1 MNHEY, CDR2 SMNVEV (reference sequence). The CDR3 covers 18 residues. V was pared by 5 bases and J by 4 bases, with 25 bases between. The DNA for the CDR3 is TGTGCCAGCAGTCCCTCGATGAGTGGGGGGACTTTTCCAGATACGCAGTATTTT. Residues: CASSPSMSGGTFPDTQYF.

The table lists this clone with a count of one. The V and J genes are TRBV19 and TRBJ2-3, with 8 bases identical to TRBD1. From germline, CDR1 is LNHDA and CDR2 SQIVND (reference sequence). V shed 3 bases and J 2 bases; nucleotides not matched to a gene: 10. The CDR3 is 17 amino acids. The CDR3 DNA sequence: TGTGCCAGTAGTATCAGGGGGCCAGATCTACACACAGATACGCAGTATTTT. Translation gives CASSIRGPDLHTDTQYF.

The chain couples TRBV2 to TRBJ2-3, with 7 nucleotides matching TRBD2. J lost 6 bases, V lost 8 bases, and 8 bases had no gene match. This CDR3 contains 13 residues. Per germline, CDR1 SNHLY and CDR2 FYNNEI. CDR3 DNA sequence: TGTGCCAGCCTCAGCGGGGTCAGGGATACGCAGTATTTT. Protein sequence: CASLSGVRDTQYF.

The chain has TRBV11-2 and TRBJ2-5; D not certain. The germline V gene has CDR1 SGHAT and CDR2 FQNNGV. The CDR3 runs to 12 residues. V was pared by 4 bases and J by 7 bases, with 10 bases between. This CDR3 reads CASSSSRGTQYF. In DNA form, the CDR3 reads TGTGCCAGCAGCTCCAGTAGAGGGACCCAGTACTTC.

The chain is built from TRBV5-6 and TRBJ2-1; D possibly corresponds to TRBD1 (6 bases). V was clipped by 0 bases and J by 6 bases, with 19 bases between them. Germline V gene sequence: CDR1 SGHDT, CDR2 YYEEEE. CDR3 length: 17 amino acids. In DNA, the CDR3 is TGTGCCAGCAGCTTGGGCCCAACAGGGAGTCGGGGCAATGAGCAGTTCTTC. It codes for CASSLGPTGSRGNEQFF.

The chain has TRBV10-2 and TRBJ2-3; D is unclear. Trimming left V 4 bases short and J 2 bases short, with 4 bases between. Per germline, CDR1 WSHSY and CDR2 SAAADI. CDR3 size: 12 residues. The CDR3 is CASSAFTDTQYF. CDR3 nucleotides: TGCGCCAGCAGTGCGTTCACAGATACGCAGTATTTT.

This chain uses TRBV29-1 with TRBJ1-2, with 12 bases fitting TRBD1. The CDR3 is 14 residues long. Germline values: CDR1 SQVTM, CDR2 ANQGSEA. The J segment lost 8 bases and the V segment lost 3 bases, leaving 7 bases of the junction unmatched. The CDR3 sequence: CSVEGTGTGGGYTF. CDR3 bases: TGCAGCGTTGAGGGTACCGGGACAGGGGGCGGCTACACCTTC.

V and J are TRBV30 and TRBJ2-7; unclear D gene. With 3 bases removed from V and 4 bases from J, the gap between germline ends came to 13 bases. CDR3 length: 13 amino acids. Germline V gives CDR1 GTSNPN, CDR2 SVGIG (reference sequence). CDR3 coding DNA: TGTGCCTGGAGAAGCACAGAAGTTTACGAGCAGTACTTC. It encodes CAWRSTEVYEQYF.

The chain is built from TRBV25-1 and TRBJ1-1; D remains unclear. The CDR3 runs 14 residues. V was pared by 5 bases and J by 0 bases, with 10 bases between. CDR1 and CDR2 (germline): MGHDK, SYGVNS. In nucleotides, the CDR3 is TGTGCCAGCAGTCTCAGAAACATGAACACTGAAGCTTTCTTT. Amino acid sequence: CASSLRNMNTEAFF.

This clone was observed a few times. The J gene is TRBJ2-7, the V gene TRBV29-1; 10 bases align to TRBD1. Germline values: CDR1 SQVTM, CDR2 ANQGSEA. This CDR3 is 13 amino acids long. V lost 8 bases to trimming and J lost 2 bases; unmatched junction nucleotides: 6. CDR3 residues: CSIRGTGAYEQYF. The CDR3, as DNA: TGCAGCATCCGCGGGACAGGGGCCTACGAGCAGTACTTC.

This chain uses TRBV4-2 with TRBJ2-2, with D perhaps TRBD1 (6 bases). This CDR3 is 14 amino acids long. V was cut by 7 bases and J by 3 bases, with 12 bases left in between. Germline loops: CDR1 LGHNA, CDR2 YNFKEQ. The CDR3 bases are TGTGCCAGCAAAGGGGCAGGGGACACCGGGGAGCTGTTTTTT. It is translated as CASKGAGDTGELFF.

This clone appeared a few times. V gene TRBV30 combines with J gene TRBJ1-2, with D maybe TRBD1 (5 bases). CDR1 and CDR2 (germline): GTSNPN, SVGIG (reference sequence). The CDR3 length is 15 residues. V was pared by 2 bases and J by 2 bases, with 15 bases between. CDR3 residues: CAWSRGFAMNYGYTF. CDR3 DNA: TGTGCCTGGAGTCGGGGGTTCGCGATGAACTATGGCTACACCTTC.

This clone has a single count. V usage is TRBV4-1 and J usage is TRBJ1-4, with D unresolved. Trimming removed 2 bases at V and 6 bases at J, with 19 bases between. CDR1 and CDR2 (germline): MGHRA, YSYEKL. The CDR3 extends over 17 amino acids. CDR3 sequence: CASSQLLIGESDEKLFF. The CDR3 bases are TGCGCCAGCAGCCAATTACTTATCGGGGAGAGTGATGAAAAACTGTTTTTT.

This chain uses TRBV28 with TRBJ1-6, with D unclear. V shed 6 bases and J shed 7 bases, with 13 bases lying between them. This CDR3 region has 14 residues. Per the germline V gene, CDR1 is MDHEN and CDR2 is SYDVKM. CDR3 sequence: CASSPALHNSPLHF. For the CDR3, the DNA is TGTGCCAGCAGCCCCGCGCTCCACAATTCACCCCTCCACTTT.

This chain links TRBV18 with TRBJ2-5; 10 bases match TRBD1. Germline V gene sequence: CDR1 KGHSH, CDR2 LQKENI. The V segment lost 3 bases and the J segment 4 bases; nucleotides outside the gene matches: 8. The CDR3 has 16 residues. CDR3 region: CASSPRLGQGSETQYF. CDR3 coding DNA: TGTGCCAGCTCACCCCGCCTGGGACAGGGGTCAGAGACCCAGTACTTC.

Remarks on this clone: The germline gene is not matched at one end of the junction; a read error may be the cause. This chain joins TRBV5-1 and TRBJ2-7; 14 bases agree with TRBD2. Per the germline V gene, CDR1 is SGHRS and CDR2 is YFSETQ. The CDR3 extends over 16 amino acids. DNA for the CDR3: TGCGCCAGCAGCTTGGTAGGCGAAAAGACTAGCGGGGGGGCCTTGTTC. Its translation is CASSLVGEKTSGGALF.

CDR3 in amino acids: CASSPGTAYGYTF. CDR3 bases: TGTGCCAGCAGCCCGGGGACAGCGTATGGCTACACCTTC. The chain uses TRBV11-2 and TRBJ1-2; TRBD1 agrees at 7 bases. Per the germline V gene, CDR1 is SGHAT and CDR2 is FQNNGV. The ends lost 5 bases at V and 5 bases at J; junction bases unmatched: 5. CDR3 size: 13 residues. The whole variable domain, filled in from reference TRBV11-2 and TRBJ1-2, reads EAGVAQSPRYKIIEKRQSVAFWCNPISGHATLYWYQQILGQGPKLLIQFQNNGVVDDSQLPKDRFSAERLKGVDSTLKIQPAKLEDSAVYLCASSPGTAYGYTFGSGTRLTVV.

The V and J genes are TRBV7-8 and TRBJ2-3; TRBD1 agrees at 7 bases. CDR1 and CDR2 from the germline V gene are SGHVS and FQNEAQ. The ends lost 4 bases at V and 1 base at J; junction bases unmatched: 8. This CDR3 is built from 16 residues. The chain's CDR3 is CASSSPGQRGTDTQYF. The CDR3 region has the DNA TGTGCCAGCAGCTCACCGGGACAGAGAGGCACAGATACGCAGTATTTT.

The V and J genes are TRBV9 and TRBJ1-1, with TRBD1 matching over 9 bases. Germline V gene data show CDR1 as SGDLS and CDR2 as YYNGEE. This CDR3 comprises 14 residues. V was pared by 4 bases and J by 6 bases, with 7 bases of the junction left unmatched. CDR3 sequence reads: CASSPDRGWAEAFF. The CDR3 DNA follows: TGTGCCAGCAGCCCGGACAGGGGTTGGGCTGAAGCTTTCTTT.

This sequence joins TRBV30 and TRBJ1-2; 8 nucleotides match TRBD1. The ends lost 0 bases at V and 11 bases at J; junction bases unmatched: 8. CDR1 is GTSNPN and CDR2 is SVGIG in the germline V gene (reference sequence). This CDR3 contains 13 residues. CDR3: CAWSVGDRSPYTF. CDR3 coding DNA: TGTGCCTGGAGTGTAGGGGACAGGTCCCCGTACACCTTC.

This clone was counted ten times or more. The chain links TRBV5-1 to TRBJ2-5; D unresolved. Germline CDR1 SGHRS, CDR2 YFSETQ. V dropped 4 bases and J dropped 1 base, with 14 bases sitting between them. The CDR3 totals 15 residues. As DNA, the CDR3 is TGCGCCAGCAGCCTGGGCCCGACTGCCCAAGAGACCCAGTACTTC. Its protein product is CASSLGPTAQETQYF. Full variable domain (missing parts from reference TRBV5-1 and TRBJ2-5): KAGVTQTPRYLIKTRGQQVTLSCSPISGHRSVSWYQQTPGQGLQFLFEYFSETQRNKGNFPGRFSGRQFSNSRSEMNVSTLELGDSALYLCASSLGPTAQETQYFGPGTRLLVL.

The gene calls are TRBV10-1 and TRBJ2-7; a possible D gene is TRBD1 (6 bases). Germline V gene sequence: CDR1 WNHNN, CDR2 SYGVQD (reference sequence). V was pared by 4 bases and J by 1 base, with 11 bases between. The CDR3 covers 14 residues. CDR3 loop: CASSGTESSYEQYF. The CDR3 nucleotides read TGCGCCAGCAGTGGGACAGAAAGTTCCTACGAGCAGTACTTC.

V usage is TRBV19 and J usage is TRBJ2-7, with D maybe TRBD2 (6 bases). Between the trimmed V and J ends, which lost 3 bases and 6 bases, there was a span of 15 bases. The CDR3 contains 14 residues. Germline V lookup: CDR1 LNHDA, CDR2 SQIVND (reference sequence). The CDR3 DNA sequence: TGTGCCAGTAGTATGAGACTAGGGATCTCCGAGCAGTACTTC. Translation gives CASSMRLGISEQYF.

This clone occurred once. The chain couples TRBV5-1 to TRBJ2-2, with a weak D call TRBD1 (6 bases). V lost 1 base and J lost 0, with 10 bases in between. From germline, CDR1 is SGHRS and CDR2 YFSETQ. The CDR3 consists of 16 residues. Written as DNA, the CDR3 is TGCGCCAGCAGCTTGTCCCAGGGGTCGAACACCGGGGAGCTGTTTTTT. It translates to CASSLSQGSNTGELFF.